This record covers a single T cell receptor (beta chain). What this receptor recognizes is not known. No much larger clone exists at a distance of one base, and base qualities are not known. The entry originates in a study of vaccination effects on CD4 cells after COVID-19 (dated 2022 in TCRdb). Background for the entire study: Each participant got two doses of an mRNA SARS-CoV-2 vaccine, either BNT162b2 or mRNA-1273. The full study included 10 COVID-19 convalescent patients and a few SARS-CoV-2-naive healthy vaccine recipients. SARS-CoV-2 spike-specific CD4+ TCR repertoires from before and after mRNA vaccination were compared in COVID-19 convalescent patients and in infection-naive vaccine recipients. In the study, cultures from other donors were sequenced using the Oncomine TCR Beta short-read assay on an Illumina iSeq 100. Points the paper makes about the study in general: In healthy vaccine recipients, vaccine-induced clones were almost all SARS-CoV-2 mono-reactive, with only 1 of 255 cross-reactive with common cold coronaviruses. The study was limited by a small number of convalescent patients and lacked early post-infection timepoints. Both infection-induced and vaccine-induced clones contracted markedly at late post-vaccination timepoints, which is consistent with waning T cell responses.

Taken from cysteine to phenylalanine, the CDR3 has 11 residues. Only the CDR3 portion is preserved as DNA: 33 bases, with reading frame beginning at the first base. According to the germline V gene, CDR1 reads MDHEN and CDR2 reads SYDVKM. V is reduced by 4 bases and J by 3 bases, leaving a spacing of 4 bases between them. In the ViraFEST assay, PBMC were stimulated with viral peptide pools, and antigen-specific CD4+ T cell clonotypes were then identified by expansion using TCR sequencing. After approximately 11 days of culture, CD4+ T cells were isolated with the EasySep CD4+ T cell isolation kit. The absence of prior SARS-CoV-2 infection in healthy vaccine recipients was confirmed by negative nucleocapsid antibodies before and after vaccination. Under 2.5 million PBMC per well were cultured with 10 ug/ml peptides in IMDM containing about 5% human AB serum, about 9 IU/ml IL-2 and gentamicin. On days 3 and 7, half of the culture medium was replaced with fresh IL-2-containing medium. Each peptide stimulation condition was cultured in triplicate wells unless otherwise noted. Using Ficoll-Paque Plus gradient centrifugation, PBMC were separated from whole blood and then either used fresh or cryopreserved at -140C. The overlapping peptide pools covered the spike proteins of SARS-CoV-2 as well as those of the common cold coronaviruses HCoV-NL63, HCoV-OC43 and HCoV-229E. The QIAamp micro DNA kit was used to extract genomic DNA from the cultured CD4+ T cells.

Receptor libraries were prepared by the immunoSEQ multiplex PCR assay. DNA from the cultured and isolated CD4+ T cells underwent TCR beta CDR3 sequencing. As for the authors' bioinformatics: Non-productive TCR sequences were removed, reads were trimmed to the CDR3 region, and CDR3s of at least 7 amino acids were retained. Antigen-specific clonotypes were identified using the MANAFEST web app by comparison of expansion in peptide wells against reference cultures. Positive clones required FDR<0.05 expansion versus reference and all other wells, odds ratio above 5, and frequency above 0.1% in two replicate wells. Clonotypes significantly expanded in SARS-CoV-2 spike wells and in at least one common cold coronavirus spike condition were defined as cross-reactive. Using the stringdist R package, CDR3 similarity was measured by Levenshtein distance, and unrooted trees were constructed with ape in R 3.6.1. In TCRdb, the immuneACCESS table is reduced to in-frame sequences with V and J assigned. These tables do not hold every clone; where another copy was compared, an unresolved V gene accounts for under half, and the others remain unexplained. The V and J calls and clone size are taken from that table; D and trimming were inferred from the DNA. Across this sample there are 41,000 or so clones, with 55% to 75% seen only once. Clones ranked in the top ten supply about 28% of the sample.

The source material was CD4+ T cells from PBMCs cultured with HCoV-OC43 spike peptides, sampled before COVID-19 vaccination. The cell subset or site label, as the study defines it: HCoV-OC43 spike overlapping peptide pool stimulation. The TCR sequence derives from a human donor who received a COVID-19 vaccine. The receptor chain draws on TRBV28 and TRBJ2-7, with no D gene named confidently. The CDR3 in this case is CASSYFYEQYF. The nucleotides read TGTGCCAGCAGTTATTTCTACGAGCAGTACTTC.